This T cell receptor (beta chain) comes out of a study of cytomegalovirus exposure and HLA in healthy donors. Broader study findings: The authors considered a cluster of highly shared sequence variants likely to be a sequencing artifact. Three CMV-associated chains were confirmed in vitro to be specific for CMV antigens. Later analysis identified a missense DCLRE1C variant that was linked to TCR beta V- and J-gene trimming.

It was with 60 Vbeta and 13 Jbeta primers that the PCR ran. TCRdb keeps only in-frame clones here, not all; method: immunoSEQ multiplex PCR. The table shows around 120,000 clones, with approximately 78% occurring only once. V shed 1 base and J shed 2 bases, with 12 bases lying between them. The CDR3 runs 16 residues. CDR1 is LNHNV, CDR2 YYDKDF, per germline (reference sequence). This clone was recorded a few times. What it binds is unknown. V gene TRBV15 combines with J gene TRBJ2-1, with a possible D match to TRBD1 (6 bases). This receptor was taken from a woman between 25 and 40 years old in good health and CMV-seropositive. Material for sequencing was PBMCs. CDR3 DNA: TGTGCCACCAGCAGAGTTTCAGGGGTCACCTACAATGAGCAGTTCTTC. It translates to CATSRVSGVTYNEQFF.